The next 32 T cell receptor beta chains were all read from a single sample in a study of regulatory T cells in long-lasting Graves disease. Assembly of TCR beta libraries relied on iRepertoire HTBI primers together with Arm-PCR of CDR3 regions. TCRdb independently ran MiXCR on the multiplex PCR reads; one entry per CDR3 protein. The sample carries a few hundred thousand distinct CDR3 sequences, roughly 24% recorded once. Time point reported: persistent/refractory GD, antithyroid drugs over 5 years with positive TRAb. The TCR library used RNA extracted from PBMCs. Sequencing was performed on peripheral blood mononuclear cells (PBMCs), taken when the disease was refractory, from a patient treated with antithyroid drugs. These receptors were taken from a woman aged 40 to 50 with Graves disease.

This clonotype was detected many times. V gene TRBV2 combines with J gene TRBJ2-5, with D hard to call. The CDR3 has 14 residues. V dropped 7 bases and J dropped 3 bases, with 15 bases sitting between them. Per the germline V gene, CDR1 is SNHLY and CDR2 is FYNNEI. As DNA, the CDR3 is TGTGCCAGCATCGTCTCAGCATACGAAGAGACCCAGTACTTC. Its translation is CASIVSAYEETQYF.

This clonotype was seen repeatedly, ten times or more. The rearrangement links TRBV19 to TRBJ1-2, with D perhaps TRBD1 (6 bases). Per germline, CDR1 LNHDA and CDR2 SQIVND (reference sequence). The CDR3 contains 14 residues. With 4 bases removed from V and 0 bases from J, the gap between germline ends came to 9 bases. CDR3 in amino acids: CASSTDRTNYGYTF. The CDR3 DNA reads TGTGCCAGTAGTACAGACAGGACTAACTATGGCTACACCTTC.

This sequence joins TRBV12-5 and TRBJ2-1, with 15 bases that match TRBD2. Germline-derived CDR1 and CDR2 are LGHNT and FRNRAP. The CDR3 totals 16 residues. J gave up 8 bases and V 5 bases, and 7 bases lay outside the gene matches. CDR3 protein: CASGPGLAGGRDEQFF. Here the CDR3 DNA reads TGTGCTAGTGGTCCGGGACTAGCGGGAGGAAGGGATGAGCAGTTCTTC.

Many counts were recorded for this clonotype. The chain combines TRBV2 with TRBJ2-2, with a weak D call TRBD2 (6 bases). Germline CDR1 reads SNHLY; CDR2 reads FYNNEI. Between the trimmed V and J ends, which lost 5 bases and 2 bases, there was a span of 9 bases. This CDR3 has 14 residues. The CDR3 sequence: CASSTGTNTGELFF. In DNA, the CDR3 is TGTGCCAGCAGTACCGGGACTAACACCGGGGAGCTGTTTTTT. The full variable domain, its missing parts supplied by reference TRBV2 and TRBJ2-2, is EPEVTQTPSHQVTQMGQEVILRCVPISNHLYFYWYRQILGQKVEFLVSFYNNEISEKSEIFDDQFSVERPDGSNFTLKIRSTKLEDSAMYFCASSTGTNTGELFFGEGSRLTVL.

This chain joins TRBV19 and TRBJ2-3, with D hard to call. Germline V gene lookup returns CDR1 LNHDA and CDR2 SQIVND (reference sequence). Deletions cut 5 bases from V and 0 bases from J, with 6 bases between. This CDR3 comprises 13 residues. CDR3 protein: CASSATSTDTQYF. In DNA form, the CDR3 reads TGTGCCAGTAGTGCTACTAGCACAGATACGCAGTATTTT.

About this clonotype: A much larger clone lies one base from this, so it may be a read error. The chain uses TRBV12-3 or TRBV12-4 and TRBJ2-2, with 9 nucleotides matching TRBD2. J lost 6 bases, V lost 10 bases, and 18 bases had no gene match. The CDR3 is 17 amino acids. CDR3 amino acids: CAILRASGKDKPGELFF. The CDR3 DNA follows: TGTGCCATCCTTAGGGCTAGCGGGAAGGATAAACCCGGGGAGCTGTTTTTT.

This clonotype was counted many times. V usage is TRBV7-9 and J usage is TRBJ2-2; D not certain. The germline V and J ends were trimmed by 3 bases and 5 bases, with 16 bases remaining between them. Germline CDR1 and CDR2: SEHNR and FQNEAQ (reference sequence). The CDR3 runs 16 residues. Here the CDR3 DNA reads TGTGCCAGCAGCTTTGGGTCCGGGTTTTATACCGGGGAGCTGTTTTTT. Translated: CASSFGSGFYTGELFF.

This chain joins TRBV7-9 and TRBJ2-5; a weak D match, TRBD2 (6 bases). CDR3 size: 13 residues. V lost 7 bases, J lost 7 bases, and 16 bases lay in between. Germline V lookup: CDR1 SEHNR, CDR2 FQNEAQ (reference sequence). The chain's CDR3 is CASNVGRDGTQYF. Here the CDR3 DNA reads TGTGCCAGCAACGTGGGGCGGGATGGGACCCAGTACTTC.

The V gene is TRBV28, the J gene TRBJ1-2; a weak D match, TRBD1 (6 bases). The V and J ends lost 6 bases and 3 bases respectively, with 8 bases between them. The CDR3 consists of 12 residues. Germline-derived CDR1 and CDR2 are MDHEN and SYDVKM. CDR3 nucleotides: TGTGCCAGCAGAGGGGGACACTATGGCTACACCTTC. Translation gives CASRGGHYGYTF.

In its sample, this clonotype was seen many times. This chain connects TRBV6-2 or TRBV6-3 to TRBJ1-2; D gene uncertain. The V gene's germline CDR1 is MNHEY and CDR2 SVGEGT. Deletions cut 8 bases from V and 5 bases from J, with 27 bases between. The CDR3 is made up of 17 amino acids. CDR3 bases: TGTGCCAGCTATTTTGGTAGGTGGGTCGGAGGACGGTATGGCTACACCTTC. Translation: CASYFGRWVGGRYGYTF.

This clonotype was seen more than once but under ten times. The chain carries TRBV5-5 and TRBJ2-4; TRBD2 matches at 7 bases. Germline CDR1 and CDR2: SGHKS and YYEKEE (reference sequence). V shed 5 bases and J 1 base; nucleotides not matched to a gene: 9. CDR3 length: 16 amino acids. CDR3 nucleotides: TGTGCCAGCAGGGCCGGTGGGAGGGAGGCCAAAAACATTCAGTACTTC. It translates to CASRAGGREAKNIQYF.

This chain uses TRBV20-1 with TRBJ2-7; a possible D gene is TRBD1 (6 bases). CDR3 length: 15 residues. Germline V gene sequence: CDR1 DFQATT, CDR2 SNEGSKA (reference sequence). V was pared by 4 bases and J by 3 bases, with 19 bases between. The CDR3 is CSATSTRTDNYEQYF. CDR3 sequence (DNA): TGCAGTGCTACGTCAACTCGGACAGATAACTACGAGCAGTACTTC.

This clonotype was detected a few times. A much more abundant neighbour one base away suggests this may be a read error. The chain recombines TRBV7-2 with TRBJ1-2, with D unresolved. Trimming pared 5 bases from V and 3 bases from J, leaving 13 bases between. The CDR3 consists of 14 residues. Germline V gives CDR1 SGHTA, CDR2 FQGNSA. DNA of the CDR3: TGTGCCAGCAGCGGTAGCCACAGCGACTATGGCTACACCTTC. Translating it yields CASSGSHSDYGYTF.

A few counts support this clonotype. Here the CDR3 reads CSARIYASGHTYEQYF. The CDR3 DNA reads TGCAGTGCTAGAATTTACGCTAGCGGGCATACCTACGAGCAGTACTTC. This chain links TRBV20-1 with TRBJ2-7; 8 positions match TRBD2. Germline V lookup: CDR1 DFQATT, CDR2 SNEGSKA (reference sequence). This CDR3 comprises 16 residues. Trimming cost V 2 bases and J 2 bases; bases outside gene matches: 11.

This clonotype was detected ten times or more. The chain employs TRBV28 and TRBJ1-5, with a tentative D call TRBD1 (6 bases). V shed 5 bases and J shed 2 bases, with 13 bases lying between them. The germline V gene encodes CDR1 MDHEN and CDR2 SYDVKM. The CDR3 totals 15 residues. In DNA, the CDR3 is TGTGCCAGCAGTCCCATAGGGGGAGGCAATCAGCCCCAGCATTTT. This codes for CASSPIGGGNQPQHF.

This clonotype was recorded at least ten times. The chain is built from TRBV29-1 and TRBJ1-2; no definite D call. Trimming cost V 1 base and J 2 bases, with 11 bases left between them. The CDR3 spans 14 residues. Germline V lookup: CDR1 SQVTM, CDR2 ANQGSEA. The CDR3 here is CSVEVEAPNYGYTF. The CDR3 bases are TGCAGCGTTGAAGTAGAGGCACCCAACTATGGCTACACCTTC.

This clonotype has ten or more counts. The gene calls are TRBV11-2 and TRBJ2-7; weak D call: TRBD1 (5 bases). V was pared by 1 base and J by 2 bases, with 6 bases between. The CDR3 is 13 residues long. Germline V gene data show CDR1 as SGHAT and CDR2 as FQNNGV. CDR3 sequence: CASSLARAYEQYF. The CDR3, as DNA: TGTGCCAGCAGCTTAGCCAGGGCCTACGAGCAGTACTTC.

This clonotype was observed a few times. The rearrangement uses TRBV28 and TRBJ2-1; D ambiguous. The germline gives CDR1 MDHEN, CDR2 SYDVKM. Trimming shortened V by 8 bases and J by 3 bases, and 5 bases separated the two germline ends. The CDR3 is made up of 11 amino acids. This chain's CDR3 is CASGYYNEQFF. The DNA of the CDR3 is TGTGCCAGCGGATACTACAATGAGCAGTTCTTC.

In its sample, this clonotype was seen many times. The chain combines TRBV24-1 with TRBJ1-2; TRBD1 might be the D (6 bases). There are 13 residues in the CDR3. V was cut by 5 bases and J by 1 base, with 7 bases left in between. From germline, CDR1 is KGHDR and CDR2 SFDVKD. The DNA of the CDR3 is TGTGCCACCAGTGCGGACAGTAACTATGGCTACACCTTC. Translating gives CATSADSNYGYTF.

In regard to this clonotype: A much more abundant neighbour one base away suggests this may be a read error. The chain carries TRBV28 and TRBJ1-6; D is ambiguous. Germline V gene data show CDR1 as MDHEN and CDR2 as SYDVKM. The ends were cut back, 2 bases at V and 0 bases at J, with 8 bases in the middle. This CDR3 comprises 16 residues. CDR3 in amino acids: CASSLAGGSYNSPLHF. The CDR3 coding sequence is TGTGCCAGCAGTTTAGCAGGAGGCTCCTATAATTCACCCCTCCACTTT. Full variable domain (outside the CDR3, taken from reference TRBV28 and TRBJ1-6): DVKVTQSSRYLVKRTGEKVFLECVQDMDHENMFWYRQDPGLGLRLIYFSYDVKMKEKGDIPEGYSVSREKKERFSLILESASTNQTSMYLCASSLAGGSYNSPLHFGNGTRLTVT.

The chain combines TRBV5-1 with TRBJ2-7; TRBD2 is a possible D gene (5 bases). The length of the CDR3 is 12 residues. Germline lookup yields CDR1 SGHRS and CDR2 YFSETQ. Trimming stripped 8 bases from V and 3 bases from J, with 12 bases between. CDR3 region: CASRRGDYEQYF. The CDR3 DNA reads as TGCGCCAGTCGACGGGGAGACTACGAGCAGTACTTC.

The chain joins TRBV27 to TRBJ1-4; TRBD1 is a possible D gene (5 bases). This CDR3 has 14 residues. The V gene lost 7 bases and the J gene lost 4 bases, with 13 bases spanning the gap. Germline V gene sequence: CDR1 MNHEY, CDR2 SMNVEV (reference sequence). The CDR3 sequence: CASTQTGGNEKLFF. The CDR3 DNA follows: TGTGCCAGCACCCAGACCGGGGGTAATGAAAAACTGTTTTTT.

The chain employs TRBV6-5 and TRBJ2-7, with D perhaps TRBD1 or TRBD2 (5 bases each). The CDR3 is 15 amino acids. CDR1 and CDR2 (germline): MNHEY, SVGAGI. V was cut by 2 bases and J by 4 bases, with 15 bases left in between. The CDR3 here is CASSYTGTYIYEQYF. CDR3 nucleotides: TGTGCCAGCAGTTACACGGGGACGTACATTTACGAGCAGTACTTC.

The table lists this clonotype with many counts. The chain recombines TRBV2 with TRBJ2-5; 13 nucleotides line up with TRBD2. The CDR3 has 15 residues. Germline assignment: CDR1 SNHLY and CDR2 FYNNEI. Trimming cost V 5 bases and J 5 bases; bases outside gene matches: 5. CDR3 in DNA: TGTGCCAGCAGTACTCGGACTAGCGGGAGTGAGACCCAGTACTTC. Translated, it gives CASSTRTSGSETQYF.

The chain is built from TRBV4-1 and TRBJ1-1; a possible D gene is TRBD1 (5 bases). The CDR3 runs to 15 residues. The V end lost 4 bases, the J end lost 0 bases, and 12 bases lay between the germline ends. The germline V gene encodes CDR1 MGHRA and CDR2 YSYEKL. CDR3 DNA sequence: TGCGCCAGCAGCCCCGAGCCAGGGCTGAACACTGAAGCTTTCTTT. Residues: CASSPEPGLNTEAFF.

For this clonotype: Germline is not matched at one junction end, which may reflect a read error. The V and J genes are TRBV11-2 and TRBJ2-7; D ambiguous. This CDR3 has 11 amino acids. The germline CDR1 and CDR2 sequences are SGHAT and FQNNGV. The CDR3, as DNA: TGTGCCCGCAGCTCCCAGTACGAGCAGTACTTC. Its protein is CARSSQYEQYF.

Only a few counts were recorded for this clonotype. The chain recombines TRBV20-1 with TRBJ1-6; 7 positions match TRBD1. Germline V gives CDR1 DFQATT, CDR2 SNEGSKA (reference sequence). The CDR3 contains 16 residues. Unmatched junction bases numbered 16, after V lost 5 bases and J lost 9 bases. The CDR3 region is CSAEDRQGGDSSPLHF. The CDR3 DNA is TGCAGTGCTGAAGATAGACAGGGAGGTGACTCTTCACCCCTCCACTTT.

The table lists this clonotype with many counts. The chain is built from TRBV7-2 and TRBJ1-1, with D uncertain. V lost 0 bases and J lost 11, with 7 bases in between. The CDR3 is made up of 11 amino acids. Germline V gene data show CDR1 as SGHTA and CDR2 as FQGNSA. CDR3: CASSLAQNAFF. CDR3 nucleotides: TGTGCCAGCAGCTTAGCACAGAACGCTTTCTTT.

The chain combines TRBV19 with TRBJ2-5, with a possible D match to TRBD2 (7 bases). Trimming pared 5 bases from V and 5 bases from J, leaving 18 bases between. Per germline, CDR1 LNHDA and CDR2 SQIVND (reference sequence). This CDR3 is built from 15 residues. DNA for the CDR3: TGTGCCAGTAGTGACCGGGGGGCGGCCAGGGAGACCCAGTACTTC. This gives the protein CASSDRGAARETQYF.

This clonotype has just a few counts. V and J are TRBV5-1 and TRBJ2-3; D may be TRBD2 (5 bases). Trimming pared 4 bases from V and 1 base from J, leaving 10 bases between. Per the germline V gene, CDR1 is SGHRS and CDR2 is YFSETQ. This CDR3 comprises 14 residues. CDR3 sequence (DNA): TGCGCCAGCAGCACCCCGGAGGGCACAGATACGCAGTATTTT. Its protein is CASSTPEGTDTQYF.

This clonotype was seen many times. This rearrangement joins TRBV12-3 or TRBV12-4 to TRBJ1-1, with 8 nucleotides matching TRBD1. This CDR3 has 15 amino acids. J lost 2 bases, V lost 3 bases, and 5 bases had no gene match. This CDR3 reads CASSLRQGINTEAFF. The CDR3 nucleotides are TGTGCCAGCAGTTTGCGACAGGGGATTAACACTGAAGCTTTCTTT.

A remark on this clonotype: A much more abundant neighbour one base away suggests this may be a read error. The V gene is TRBV2, the J gene TRBJ1-1, with TRBD1 as a possible D gene (6 bases). The V end was cut by 10 bases, the J end by 7 bases, with 19 bases between. Looked up from germline, CDR1 is SNHLY and CDR2 is FYNNEI. The CDR3 consists of 13 residues. The CDR3, as DNA: TGTGCCAACAACCTACAGGGTATGATTGAAGCTTTCTTT. As protein: CANNLQGMIEAFF.